The present entry profiles one TCR beta chain with its context. Authors' processing steps: Reference gene primer amplification yielded estimated nucleated cell counts. The protocol was immunoSEQ multiplex PCR, while the TCRdb copy is restricted to in-frame clones and leaves out a portion. The DNA gave D and trimming, while V, J and clone size come from that table. Counted here are about 69,000 clones, roughly 85% occurring once; the ten biggest clones make up roughly 2%. These data originate in a study of blood T cell repertoires in COVID-19. Across the whole study: Material from acute and convalescent COVID-19 was sourced from the United States, Italy and Spain. PBMCs, B-cell-depleted T cells, or T cells were the source of the cDNA or gDNA that made up the material.

From germline, CDR1 is SGHNT and CDR2 YYREEE (reference sequence). The V end lost 2 bases, the J end lost 5 bases, and 11 bases lay between the germline ends. There are 14 residues in the CDR3. The chain links TRBV5-4 to TRBJ1-5; D is possibly TRBD1 (5 bases). What was sequenced was peripheral blood. The sequence came from a man aged 25 to 45 with acute or convalescent COVID-19. The CDR3 sequence is CASSFGGVDQPQHF. The CDR3 nucleotides are TGTGCCAGCAGCTTCGGGGGGGTTGATCAGCCCCAGCATTTT.